The next 14 T cell receptor beta chains were all read from a single sample in a study of blood T cell repertoires in COVID-19. The data were produced by immunoSEQ multiplex PCR, yet TCRdb's version contains in-frame clones alone and is incomplete. Altogether a few hundred thousand clones are present, roughly 91% being singletons, with the ten largest covering roughly 1.2%. Sequenced sample: PBMCs or T cells enriched from blood (not recorded which). These receptors were obtained from a young woman who had recovered from COVID-19.

In this sample, this clone turned up once. V is TRBV2 and J is TRBJ2-7; possible D gene TRBD2, 5 bases. The CDR3 sequence is 13 residues long. Germline CDR1 reads SNHLY; CDR2 reads FYNNEI. V gave up 1 base and J gave up 4 bases, with 8 bases separating them. CDR3 sequence reads: CASSEGWEYEQYF. The DNA for the CDR3 is TGTGCCAGCAGTGAAGGGTGGGAGTACGAGCAGTACTTC.

This rearrangement joins TRBV30 to TRBJ2-7, with TRBD1 matching over 8 bases. J was trimmed by 3 bases and V by 3 bases; bases with no gene match: 13. This CDR3 is built from 16 residues. The germline CDR1 and CDR2 sequences are GTSNPN and SVGIG (reference sequence). The CDR3 DNA reads TGTGCCTGGAGCGATGGCCAGGGACAGGCCAACTACGAGCAGTACTTC. It translates to CAWSDGQGQANYEQYF. The full variable domain, with the rest looked up from reference TRBV30 and TRBJ2-7, is SQTIHQWPATLVQPVGSPLSLECTVEGTSNPNLYWYRQAAGRGLQLLFYSVGIGQISSEVPQNLSASRPQDRQFILSSKKLLLSDSGFYLCAWSDGQGQANYEQYFGPGTRLTVT.

The table lists this clone with a few counts. V usage is TRBV7-9 and J usage is TRBJ1-2; 8 bases match TRBD1. With 1 base clipped from V and 4 bases from J, the junction kept 5 bases outside the gene matches. The CDR3 totals 15 residues. From germline, CDR1 is SEHNR and CDR2 FQNEAQ (reference sequence). In DNA, the CDR3 is TGTGCCAGCAGCTTAGAGCAGGGGGCCTCCTATGGCTACACCTTC. This gives the protein CASSLEQGASYGYTF.

This clone appeared once. The rearrangement joins TRBV9 to TRBJ1-1; D gene ambiguous. This CDR3 has 18 residues. Germline V gene data show CDR1 as SGDLS and CDR2 as YYNGEE. V lost 3 bases and J lost 6, with 27 bases in between. The CDR3 coding sequence is TGTGCCAGCAGCGCCCCCGGTCGGAGACCTGGAGCGAATGCTGAAGCTTTCTTT. Encoded protein: CASSAPGRRPGANAEAFF. Full variable domain (rest looked up from reference TRBV9 and TRBJ1-1): DSGVTQTPKHLITATGQRVTLRCSPRSGDLSVYWYQQSLDQGLQFLIQYYNGEERAKGNILERFSAQQFPDLHSELNLSSLELGDSALYFCASSAPGRRPGANAEAFFGQGTRLTVV.

This sequence joins TRBV18 and TRBJ2-5; TRBD1 matches 7 bases. Germline V gene sequence: CDR1 KGHSH, CDR2 LQKENI. The V gene end was trimmed by 2 bases and the J gene end by 4 bases; junction bases not matched to a gene: 4. The length of the CDR3 is 14 residues. The CDR3 DNA reads TGTGCCAGCTCACCAGGAGACAGGGTAGAGACCCAGTACTTC. Amino acid sequence: CASSPGDRVETQYF.

The rearrangement uses TRBV5-4 and TRBJ2-7; D possibly corresponds to TRBD2 (5 bases). The ends were cut back, 0 bases at V and 2 bases at J, with 9 bases in the middle. The CDR3 totals 14 residues. CDR1 is SGHNT, CDR2 YYREEE, per germline (reference sequence). CDR3 coding DNA: TGTGCCAGCAGCTTGGCGGGGTTGACCTACGAGCAGTACTTC. Translated, it gives CASSLAGLTYEQYF.

The chain links TRBV7-9 to TRBJ1-1; D perhaps matches TRBD1 (5 bases). This CDR3 contains 14 residues. Germline V gene sequence: CDR1 SEHNR, CDR2 FQNEAQ (reference sequence). The DNA of the CDR3 is TGTGCAGCACTGGCCAGGGATGGCAACACTGAAGCTTTCTTT. Protein sequence: CAALARDGNTEAFF.

The genes are TRBV12-3 or TRBV12-4 and TRBJ1-5; D gene unclear. The CDR3 spans 12 residues. V was clipped by 6 bases and J by 5 bases, with 8 bases between them. This CDR3 is CASRSGDQPQHF. In DNA, the CDR3 is TGTGCCAGCAGATCAGGTGATCAGCCCCAGCATTTT.

The chain carries TRBV4-1 and TRBJ2-1, with D unclear. Germline CDR1 reads MGHRA; CDR2 reads YSYEKL. This CDR3 spans 15 amino acids. The V and J ends lost 4 bases and 6 bases respectively, with 16 bases between them. CDR3 nucleotide sequence: TGCGCCAGCAGCCCCGTGTCTCGGTCTTCCAATGAGCAGTTCTTC. This sequence encodes CASSPVSRSSNEQFF.

This chain connects TRBV30 to TRBJ1-6; unclear D gene. Germline CDR1 reads GTSNPN; CDR2 reads SVGIG (reference sequence). The CDR3 is 13 amino acids. The V gene lost 5 bases and the J gene lost 7 bases, with 12 bases spanning the gap. In nucleotides, the CDR3 is TGTGCCTGGGCCCCTAATCGCAATTCACCCCTCCACTTT. As protein: CAWAPNRNSPLHF.

The chain combines TRBV4-1 with TRBJ1-6, with no clear D. Germline V gene lookup returns CDR1 MGHRA and CDR2 YSYEKL. The CDR3 runs 16 residues. Trimming removed 0 bases at V and 1 base at J, with 7 bases between. CDR3 sequence: CASSQEAGSYNSPLHF. The CDR3 coding sequence is TGCGCCAGCAGCCAAGAAGCGGGATCCTATAATTCACCCCTCCACTTT.

The chain employs TRBV6-5 and TRBJ2-7; 11 bases line up with TRBD1. Per the germline V gene, CDR1 is MNHEY and CDR2 is SVGAGI. CDR3 length equals 12 residues. The CDR3, as DNA: TGTGCTGCCTCCGGGACAGGGGGCGAGCAGTACTTC. Protein: CAASGTGGEQYF.

This clone was detected once. A read error may account for a junction end that differs from germline. The chain employs TRBV7-7 and TRBJ2-1; maybe TRBD1 (5 bases). CDR3 length: 16 amino acids. Looked up from germline, CDR1 is SSHAT and CDR2 is FNYEAQ (reference sequence). In DNA, the CDR3 is TGTGCTAGCAGCTTAGGTCCCAGGGCGGACTACAATGAGCAGTTCTTC. Translated: CASSLGPRADYNEQFF.

This clone was picked up one time. This sequence joins TRBV24-1 and TRBJ2-3; 9 bases line up with TRBD2. With V trimmed by 3 bases and J by 3 bases, 15 bases remained unmatched. The CDR3 sequence is 19 residues long. CDR1 and CDR2 from the germline V gene are KGHDR and SFDVKD. The CDR3 protein is CATSDPPSGVSLGTDTQYF. CDR3 bases: TGTGCCACCAGTGATCCACCTAGCGGGGTTTCCCTGGGGACAGATACGCAGTATTTT.